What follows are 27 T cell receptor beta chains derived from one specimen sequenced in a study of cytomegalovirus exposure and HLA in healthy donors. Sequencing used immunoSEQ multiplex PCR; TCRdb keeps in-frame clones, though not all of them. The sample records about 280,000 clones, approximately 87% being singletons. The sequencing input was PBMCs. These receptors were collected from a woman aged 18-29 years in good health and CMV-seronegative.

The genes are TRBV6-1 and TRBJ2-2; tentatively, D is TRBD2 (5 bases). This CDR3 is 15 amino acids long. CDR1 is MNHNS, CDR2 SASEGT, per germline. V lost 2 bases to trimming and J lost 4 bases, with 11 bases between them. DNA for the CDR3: TGTGCCAGCAGTGAACCTAGCCCAGGCACCGGGGAGCTGTTTTTT. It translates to CASSEPSPGTGELFF.

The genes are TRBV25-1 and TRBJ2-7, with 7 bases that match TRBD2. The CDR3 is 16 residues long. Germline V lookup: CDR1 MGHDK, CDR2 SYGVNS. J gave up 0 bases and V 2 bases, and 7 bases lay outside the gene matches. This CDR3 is CASSEQGAGTSYEQYF. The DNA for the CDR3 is TGTGCCAGCAGTGAACAAGGAGCGGGGACCTCCTACGAGCAGTACTTC.

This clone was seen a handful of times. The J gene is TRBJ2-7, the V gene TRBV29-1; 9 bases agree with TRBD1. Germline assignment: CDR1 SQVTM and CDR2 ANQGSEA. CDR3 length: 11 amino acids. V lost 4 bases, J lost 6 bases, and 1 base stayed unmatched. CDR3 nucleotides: TGCAGCGTTGGACAGGGGGTCGAGCAGTACTTC. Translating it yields CSVGQGVEQYF.

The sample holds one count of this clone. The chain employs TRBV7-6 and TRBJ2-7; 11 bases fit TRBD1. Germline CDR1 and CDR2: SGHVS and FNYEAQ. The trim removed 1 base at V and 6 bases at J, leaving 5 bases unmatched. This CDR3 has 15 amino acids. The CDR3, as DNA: TGTGCCAGCAGCTTAGTTGGGACAGGGGGGGGCGAGCAGTACTTC. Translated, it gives CASSLVGTGGGEQYF.

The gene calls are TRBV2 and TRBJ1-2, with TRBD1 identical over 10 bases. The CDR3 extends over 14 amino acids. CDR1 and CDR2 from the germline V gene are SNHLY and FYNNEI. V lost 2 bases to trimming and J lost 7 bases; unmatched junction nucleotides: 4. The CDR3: CASSELGQGVGYTF. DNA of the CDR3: TGTGCCAGCAGTGAACTCGGACAGGGGGTTGGCTACACCTTC.

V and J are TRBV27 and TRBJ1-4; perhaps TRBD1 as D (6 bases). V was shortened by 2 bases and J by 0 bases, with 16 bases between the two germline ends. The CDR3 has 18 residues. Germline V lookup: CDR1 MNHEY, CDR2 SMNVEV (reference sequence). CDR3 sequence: CASSLIQGGRPTNEKLFF. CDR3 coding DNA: TGTGCCAGCAGTTTAATACAGGGTGGGCGCCCAACTAATGAAAAACTGTTTTTT.

CDR3 residues: CSPGYSTTEAFF. In DNA, the CDR3 is TGCAGCCCGGGGTACTCCACCACTGAAGCTTTCTTT. The V gene is TRBV29-1, the J gene TRBJ1-1, with D uncertain. The length of the CDR3 is 12 residues. Germline V gene sequence: CDR1 SQVTM, CDR2 ANQGSEA. Between the trimmed V and J ends, which lost 8 bases and 4 bases, there was a span of 14 bases.

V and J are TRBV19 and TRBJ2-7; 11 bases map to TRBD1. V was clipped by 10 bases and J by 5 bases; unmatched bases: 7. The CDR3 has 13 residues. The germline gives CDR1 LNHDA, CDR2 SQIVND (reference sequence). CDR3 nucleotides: TGTGCCACTAAGGGACAGGGGGTCAACGAGCAGTACTTC. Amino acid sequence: CATKGQGVNEQYF.

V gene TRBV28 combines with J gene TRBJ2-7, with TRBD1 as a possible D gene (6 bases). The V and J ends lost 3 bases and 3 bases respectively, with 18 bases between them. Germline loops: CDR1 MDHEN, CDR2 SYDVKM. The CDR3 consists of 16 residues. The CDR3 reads CASSFLGGRGVYEQYF. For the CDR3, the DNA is TGTGCCAGCAGTTTTCTCGGCGGCAGGGGAGTCTACGAGCAGTACTTC.

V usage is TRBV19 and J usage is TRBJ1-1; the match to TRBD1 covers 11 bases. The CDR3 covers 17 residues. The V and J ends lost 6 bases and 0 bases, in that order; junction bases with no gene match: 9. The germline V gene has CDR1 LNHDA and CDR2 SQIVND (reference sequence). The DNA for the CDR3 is TGTGCCAGTAGCTCGGACAGGGGGCGCCGACTGAACACTGAAGCTTTCTTT. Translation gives CASSSDRGRRLNTEAFF.

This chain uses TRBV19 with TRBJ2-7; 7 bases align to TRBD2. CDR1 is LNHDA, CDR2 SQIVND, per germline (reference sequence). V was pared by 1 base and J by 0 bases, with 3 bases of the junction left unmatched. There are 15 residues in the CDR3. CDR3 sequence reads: CASSIASGNSYEQYF. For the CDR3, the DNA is TGTGCCAGTAGTATAGCAAGCGGGAACTCCTACGAGCAGTACTTC.

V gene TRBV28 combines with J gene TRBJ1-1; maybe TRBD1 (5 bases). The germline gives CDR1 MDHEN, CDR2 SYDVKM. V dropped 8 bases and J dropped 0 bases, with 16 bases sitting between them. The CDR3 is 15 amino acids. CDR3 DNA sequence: TGTGCCAGCCCCGGTCGGGGGAGGGTGAACACTGAAGCTTTCTTT. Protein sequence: CASPGRGRVNTEAFF.

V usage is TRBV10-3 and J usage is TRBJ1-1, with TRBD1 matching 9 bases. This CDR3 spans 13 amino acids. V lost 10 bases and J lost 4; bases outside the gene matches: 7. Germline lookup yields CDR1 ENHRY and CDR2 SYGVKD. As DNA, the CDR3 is TGTGCCACCACCGGGACAGGGCTCACTGAAGCTTTCTTT. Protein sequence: CATTGTGLTEAFF.

The DNA of the CDR3 is TGTGCCAGCAGCTTACGTAGCGGCGGTAAAGCCTACGAGCAGTACTTC. Its translation: CASSLRSGGKAYEQYF. The chain links TRBV11-2 to TRBJ2-7; possible D gene TRBD2, 6 bases. CDR1 and CDR2 (germline): SGHAT, FQNNGV. The CDR3 is 16 residues long. Trimming removed 2 bases from V and 2 bases from J, with 16 bases in between.

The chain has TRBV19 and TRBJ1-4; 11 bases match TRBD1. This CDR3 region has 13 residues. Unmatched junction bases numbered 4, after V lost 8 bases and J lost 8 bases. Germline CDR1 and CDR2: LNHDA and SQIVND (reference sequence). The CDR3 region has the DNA TGTGCCAGTTCCGGGACAGGGGGAGAAAAACTGTTTTTT. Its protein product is CASSGTGGEKLFF.

CDR3: CASSPGLAGGEQFF. The CDR3, as DNA: TGTGCCAGCAGTCCCGGACTTGCGGGGGGCGAGCAGTTCTTC. The rearrangement joins TRBV27 to TRBJ2-1; 8 bases agree with TRBD2. This CDR3 is 14 amino acids long. With V trimmed by 5 bases and J by 10 bases, 10 bases remained unmatched. Germline CDR1 is MNHEY and CDR2 is SMNVEV (reference sequence).

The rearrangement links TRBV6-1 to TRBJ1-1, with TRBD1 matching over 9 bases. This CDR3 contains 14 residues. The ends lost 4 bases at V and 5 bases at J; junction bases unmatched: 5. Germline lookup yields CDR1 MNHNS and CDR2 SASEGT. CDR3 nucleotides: TGTGCCAGCAGTGCTACAGGGGGCTTGACTGAAGCTTTCTTT. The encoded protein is CASSATGGLTEAFF.

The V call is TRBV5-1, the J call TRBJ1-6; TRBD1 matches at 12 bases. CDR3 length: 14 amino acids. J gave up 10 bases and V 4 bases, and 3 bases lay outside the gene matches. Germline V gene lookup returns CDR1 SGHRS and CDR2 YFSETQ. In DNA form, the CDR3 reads TGCGCCAGCAGCACGGGACAGGGGGCATCACCCCTCCACTTT. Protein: CASSTGQGASPLHF.

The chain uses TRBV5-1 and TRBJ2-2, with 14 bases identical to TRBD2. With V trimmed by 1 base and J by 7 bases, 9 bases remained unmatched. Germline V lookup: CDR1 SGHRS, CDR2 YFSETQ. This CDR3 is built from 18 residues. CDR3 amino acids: CASSLRGTSGREGGELFF. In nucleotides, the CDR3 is TGCGCCAGCAGCTTGAGGGGGACTAGCGGGAGAGAAGGCGGGGAGCTGTTTTTT. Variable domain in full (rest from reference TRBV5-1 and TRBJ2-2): KAGVTQTPRYLIKTRGQQVTLSCSPISGHRSVSWYQQTPGQGLQFLFEYFSETQRNKGNFPGRFSGRQFSNSRSEMNVSTLELGDSALYLCASSLRGTSGREGGELFFGEGSRLTVL.

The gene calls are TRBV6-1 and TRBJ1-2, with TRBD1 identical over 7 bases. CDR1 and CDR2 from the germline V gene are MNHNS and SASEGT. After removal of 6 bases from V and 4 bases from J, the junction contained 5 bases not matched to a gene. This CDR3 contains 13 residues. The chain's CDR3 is CASSEQGIYGYTF. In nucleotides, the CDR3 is TGTGCCAGCAGCGAACAGGGGATCTATGGCTACACCTTC.

CDR3 in DNA: TGTGCCAGCAGCCCCGGCGGCGGGAGCATTGCAGATACGCAGTATTTT. Its translation is CASSPGGGSIADTQYF. The chain combines TRBV7-6 with TRBJ2-3, with 7 bases aligning to TRBD2. This CDR3 contains 16 residues. CDR1 is SGHVS and CDR2 is FNYEAQ in the germline V gene. J was trimmed by 4 bases and V by 5 bases; bases with no gene match: 12.

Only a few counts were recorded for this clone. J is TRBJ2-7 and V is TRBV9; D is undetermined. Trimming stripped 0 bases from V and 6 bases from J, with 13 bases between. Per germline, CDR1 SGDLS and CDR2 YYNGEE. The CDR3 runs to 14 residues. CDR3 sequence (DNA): TGTGCCAGCAGCGTAGGGGCTCCCATCTCCGAGCAGTACTTC. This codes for CASSVGAPISEQYF. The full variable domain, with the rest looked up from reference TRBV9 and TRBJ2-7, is DSGVTQTPKHLITATGQRVTLRCSPRSGDLSVYWYQQSLDQGLQFLIQYYNGEERAKGNILERFSAQQFPDLHSELNLSSLELGDSALYFCASSVGAPISEQYFGPGTRLTVT.

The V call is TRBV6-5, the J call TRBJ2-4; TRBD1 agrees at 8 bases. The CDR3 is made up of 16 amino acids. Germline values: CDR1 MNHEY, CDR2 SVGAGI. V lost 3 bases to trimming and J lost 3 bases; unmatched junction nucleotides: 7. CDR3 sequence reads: CASSYGTGQDKNIQYF. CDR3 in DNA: TGTGCCAGCAGTTATGGGACAGGTCAAGACAAAAACATTCAGTACTTC.

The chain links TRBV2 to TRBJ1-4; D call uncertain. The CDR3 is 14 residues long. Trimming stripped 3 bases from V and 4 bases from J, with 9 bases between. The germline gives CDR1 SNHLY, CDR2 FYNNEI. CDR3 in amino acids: CASSDLGLNEKLFF. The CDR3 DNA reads TGTGCCAGCAGTGATCTGGGCCTTAATGAAAAACTGTTTTTT.

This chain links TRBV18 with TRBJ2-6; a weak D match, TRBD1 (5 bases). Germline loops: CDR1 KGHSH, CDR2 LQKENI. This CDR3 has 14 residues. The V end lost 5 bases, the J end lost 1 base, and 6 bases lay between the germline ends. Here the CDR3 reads CASSTGSGANVLTF. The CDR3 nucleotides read TGTGCCAGCTCAACAGGATCTGGGGCCAACGTCCTGACTTTC.

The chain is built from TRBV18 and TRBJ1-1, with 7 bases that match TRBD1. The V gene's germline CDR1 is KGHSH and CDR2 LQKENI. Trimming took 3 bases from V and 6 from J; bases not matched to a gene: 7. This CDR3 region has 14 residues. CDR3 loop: CASSPSQTGPEAFF. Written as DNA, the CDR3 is TGTGCCAGCTCACCCAGTCAGACAGGGCCTGAAGCTTTCTTT.

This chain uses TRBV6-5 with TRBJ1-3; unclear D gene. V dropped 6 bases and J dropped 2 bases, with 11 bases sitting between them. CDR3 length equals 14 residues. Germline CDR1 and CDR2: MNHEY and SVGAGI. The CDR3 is CASRPQWAGNTIYF. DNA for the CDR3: TGTGCCAGCAGGCCACAGTGGGCTGGAAACACCATATATTTT.